The TCR beta chain under discussion was sequenced for a study of blood T cell repertoires in COVID-19. In germline, CDR1 is ENHRY, CDR2 SYGVKD. Deletions cut 2 bases from V and 5 bases from J, with 16 bases between. The CDR3 extends over 16 amino acids. The assay was immunoSEQ multiplex PCR, and TCRdb's table has in-frame clones only and misses some. Of approximately 310,000 clones in the sample, approximately 85% were seen once. The sequenced sample was PBMCs or T cells enriched from blood (not recorded which). V and J are TRBV10-3 and TRBJ2-1; TRBD1 might be the D (5 bases). The TCR originated in a young man who had recovered from COVID-19. The CDR3 loop reads CAISEPTTVPNNEQFF. The DNA of the CDR3 is TGTGCCATCAGTGAGCCGACGACAGTCCCGAACAATGAGCAGTTCTTC.